The 28 T cell receptor beta chains presented below share a single source sample, sequenced in a study of T cell clones after liver transplantation. The data were produced by immunoSEQ multiplex PCR, yet TCRdb's version contains in-frame clones alone and is incomplete. The sample carries about 72,000 clones, over 85% recorded once. Source: CD4+ T cells from blood, taken before liver transplant. The receptors shown here come from a human donor who received a liver transplant.

CDR3 residues: CASSSPATSSYNEQFF. The CDR3, as DNA: TGTGCCAGCAGTTCTCCCGCTACGAGCTCCTACAATGAGCAGTTCTTC. This sequence joins TRBV28 and TRBJ2-1; D uncertain. With 4 bases removed from V and 0 bases from J, the gap between germline ends came to 13 bases. Germline V CDR1 and CDR2: MDHEN, SYDVKM. The CDR3 sequence is 16 residues long.

In this sample, this clone turned up once. The chain couples TRBV21-1 to TRBJ2-1; the table's D gene call, TRBD2, was not cross checked with the DNA. TRBV21-1 is annotated as a pseudogene. This CDR3 contains 16 residues. DNA of the CDR3: TGTGCCAGCAGCAAAGTATGGAAGACTAGCCCAAATGAGCAGTTCTTC. Encoded protein: CASSKVWKTSPNEQFF.

This chain connects TRBV5-1 to TRBJ2-1, with D possibly TRBD2 on 6 matching bases. V lost 1 base and J lost 4, with 12 bases in between. CDR1 SGHRS and CDR2 YFSETQ come from the germline V gene. CDR3 size: 15 residues. CDR3 nucleotides: TGCGCCAGCAGCTTGAACCCCGGGGGATACAATGAGCAGTTCTTC. Its protein product is CASSLNPGGYNEQFF.

The chain has TRBV28 and TRBJ1-3; D unresolved. Germline-derived CDR1 and CDR2 are MDHEN and SYDVKM. The CDR3 length is 16 residues. V lost 7 bases, J lost 0 bases, and 16 bases lay in between. CDR3 protein: CASTPGRAISGNTIYF. In DNA, the CDR3 is TGTGCCAGCACCCCAGGAAGGGCCATCTCTGGAAACACCATATATTTT.

The CDR3, as DNA: TGTGCCTGGAGCCGGGGACTAGCGGGTACGGAAGAGACCCAGTACTTC. Translating gives CAWSRGLAGTEETQYF. V is TRBV30 and J is TRBJ2-5; 12 bases line up with TRBD2. This CDR3 spans 16 amino acids. Germline assignment: CDR1 GTSNPN and CDR2 SVGIG (reference sequence). V lost 3 bases and J lost 3; bases outside the gene matches: 8. Full variable domain (rest looked up from reference TRBV30 and TRBJ2-5): SQTIHQWPATLVQPVGSPLSLECTVEGTSNPNLYWYRQAAGRGLQLLFYSVGIGQISSEVPQNLSASRPQDRQFILSSKKLLLSDSGFYLCAWSRGLAGTEETQYFGPGTRLLVL.

This clone was recorded once. The J gene is TRBJ2-3, the V gene TRBV14; 10 bases align to TRBD2. The CDR3 length is 16 residues. Losses at the gene ends were 3 bases for V and 5 bases for J; bases not matched to a gene: 8. CDR1 is SGHDN, CDR2 FVKESK, per germline. CDR3 sequence (DNA): TGTGCCAGCAGCCAGCCCGGGACTAGCGCCCGAGATACGCAGTATTTT. Amino acid sequence: CASSQPGTSARDTQYF.

V and J are TRBV25-1 and TRBJ2-4; D tentatively fits TRBD1 or TRBD2 (5 bases each). Deletions cut 2 bases from V and 0 bases from J, with 11 bases between. The length of the CDR3 is 16 residues. Germline V gene sequence: CDR1 MGHDK, CDR2 SYGVNS. CDR3 DNA: TGTGCCAGCAGTGAAGGGGTGGGGGTAGCCAAAAACATTCAGTACTTC. Amino acids: CASSEGVGVAKNIQYF.

The V gene is TRBV7-2, the J gene TRBJ2-7; 10 bases agree with TRBD2. The germline gives CDR1 SGHTA, CDR2 FQGNSA. This CDR3 has 13 residues. J gave up 3 bases and V 6 bases, and 2 bases lay outside the gene matches. The CDR3 loop is CASRLAGRYEQYF. CDR3 in DNA: TGTGCCAGCAGACTAGCGGGACGCTACGAGCAGTACTTC. The entire variable domain, with the rest obtained from reference TRBV7-2 and TRBJ2-7, is as follows: GAGVSQSPSNKVTEKGKDVELRCDPISGHTALYWYRQSLGQGLEFLIYFQGNSAPDKSGLPSDRFSAERTGGSVSTLTIQRTQQEDSAVYLCASRLAGRYEQYFGPGTRLTVT.

The chain is built from TRBV2 and TRBJ1-5, with 7 bases that match TRBD1. This CDR3 has 14 amino acids. V shed 4 bases and J 2 bases; nucleotides not matched to a gene: 2. Per the germline V gene, CDR1 is SNHLY and CDR2 is FYNNEI. For the CDR3, the DNA is TGTGCCAGCAGTGGACAGGGAGGCAATCAGCCCCAGCATTTT. It yields the protein CASSGQGGNQPQHF.

The chain carries TRBV9 and TRBJ2-5; 7 bases agree with TRBD2. V gave up 4 bases and J gave up 1 base; unmatched junction bases: 4. The germline CDR1 and CDR2 sequences are SGDLS and YYNGEE. The CDR3 contains 14 residues. The CDR3 spells CASSTGGRQETQYF. CDR3 DNA: TGTGCCAGCAGCACGGGGGGACGCCAAGAGACCCAGTACTTC.

The chain links TRBV5-1 to TRBJ2-5; 12 positions match TRBD1. Germline CDR1 reads SGHRS; CDR2 reads YFSETQ. Trimming removed 4 bases from V and 5 bases from J; junction bases left unmatched: 6. CDR3 size: 15 residues. CDR3 bases: TGCGCCAGCAGCCAGGGACAGGGGGCTGGGGAGACCCAGTACTTC. Amino acids: CASSQGQGAGETQYF.

The genes are TRBV5-6 and TRBJ1-5; 9 bases agree with TRBD1. Trimming at V came to 4 bases and at J to 4 bases, leaving 12 bases not matched to a gene. The CDR3 extends over 17 amino acids. CDR1 is SGHDT and CDR2 is YYEEEE in the germline V gene. CDR3 sequence: CASSLTIQGAQNQPQHF. In DNA, the CDR3 is TGTGCCAGCAGCCTCACGATACAGGGGGCGCAAAATCAGCCCCAGCATTTT.

V is TRBV7-4 and J is TRBJ1-4, with 10 nucleotides matching TRBD1. The V gene end was trimmed by 4 bases and the J gene end by 7 bases; junction bases not matched to a gene: 6. The CDR3 is 15 amino acids. Per germline, CDR1 SGHVT and CDR2 SQSDAQ. The CDR3 coding sequence is TGTGCCAGCAGCTCTAGGACAGGGGGTGGTGAAAAACTGTTTTTT. Its translation: CASSSRTGGGEKLFF.

The count of this clone is one. The gene calls are TRBV29-1 and TRBJ1-2; 7 bases line up with TRBD1. The J segment lost 4 bases and the V segment lost 4 bases, leaving 3 bases of the junction unmatched. The CDR3 is made up of 12 amino acids. CDR1 and CDR2 (germline): SQVTM, ANQGSEA. Here the CDR3 reads CSVVGGTYGYTF. CDR3 DNA sequence: TGCAGCGTTGTAGGGGGCACCTATGGCTACACCTTC.

This chain links TRBV19 with TRBJ2-2; 8 bases line up with TRBD1. This CDR3 is 18 amino acids long. Germline V gene lookup returns CDR1 LNHDA and CDR2 SQIVND (reference sequence). V trimming: 4 bases; J trimming: 1 base; junction bases outside the gene matches: 11. In nucleotides, the CDR3 is TGTGCCAGTAGTACCCCTCCCACCGGGACAGGGAACACCGGGGAGCTGTTTTTT. This gives the protein CASSTPPTGTGNTGELFF.

The V and J genes are TRBV28 and TRBJ2-7; D is unresolved. Trimming pared 6 bases from V and 3 bases from J, leaving 6 bases between. The CDR3 has 11 residues. CDR1 and CDR2 from the germline V gene are MDHEN and SYDVKM. CDR3 protein: CASRADYEQYF. DNA for the CDR3: TGTGCCAGCAGGGCGGACTACGAGCAGTACTTC.

A few counts support this clone. This sequence joins TRBV5-6 and TRBJ2-1; possibly TRBD1 or TRBD2 for D (5 bases each). Trimming took 3 bases from V and 5 from J, leaving 12 bases between them. The CDR3 sequence is 14 residues long. Germline CDR1 and CDR2: SGHDT and YYEEEE. The CDR3 loop is CASSYGTRHNEQFF. The CDR3 nucleotides are TGTGCCAGCAGCTACGGGACGCGGCACAATGAGCAGTTCTTC. The variable domain in full, with the rest retrieved from reference TRBV5-6 and TRBJ2-1, is DAGVTQSPTHLIKTRGQQVTLRCSPKSGHDTVSWYQQALGQGPQFIFQYYEEEERQRGNFPDRFSGHQFPNYSSELNVNALLLGDSALYLCASSYGTRHNEQFFGPGTRLTVL.

The chain uses TRBV29-1 and TRBJ2-5; a weak D match, TRBD1 (6 bases). CDR1 is SQVTM, CDR2 ANQGSEA, per germline. V shed 8 bases and J shed 4 bases, with 14 bases lying between them. CDR3 length: 12 residues. CDR3 residues: CSFTGQGETQYF. CDR3 coding DNA: TGCAGCTTTACAGGGCAGGGAGAGACCCAGTACTTC.

Here the CDR3 reads CASKGLGSYNEQFF. The CDR3 DNA sequence: TGTGCCAGCAAAGGTTTGGGCTCCTACAATGAGCAGTTCTTC. The rearrangement links TRBV28 to TRBJ2-1; D remains ambiguous. CDR3 length: 14 amino acids. Trimming pared 7 bases from V and 0 bases from J, leaving 10 bases between. Germline lookup yields CDR1 MDHEN and CDR2 SYDVKM.

This clone was observed a handful of times. This rearrangement joins TRBV28 to TRBJ2-7; D gene ambiguous. Germline V gene lookup returns CDR1 MDHEN and CDR2 SYDVKM. This CDR3 region has 16 residues. Deletions cut 1 base from V and 3 bases from J, with 16 bases between. Written as DNA, the CDR3 is TGTGCCAGCAGTTTATCGTTAGGCGGCAGCAACTACGAGCAGTACTTC. Its protein product is CASSLSLGGSNYEQYF.

This sequence joins TRBV19 and TRBJ1-5; TRBD1 might be the D (6 bases). Trimming took 5 bases from V and 2 from J, leaving 13 bases between them. This CDR3 has 15 amino acids. CDR1 and CDR2 (germline): LNHDA, SQIVND (reference sequence). The CDR3 DNA sequence: TGTGCCAGTAGTTCCGGTAAGGGGGGCAATCAGCCCCAGCATTTT. Encoded protein: CASSSGKGGNQPQHF.

V gene TRBV27 combines with J gene TRBJ2-3; the match to TRBD2 covers 8 bases. Germline CDR1 MNHEY, CDR2 SMNVEV (reference sequence). This CDR3 region has 18 residues. V shed 0 bases and J 2 bases; nucleotides not matched to a gene: 10. CDR3 sequence reads: CASSLSPPGAGATDTQYF. The CDR3 region has the DNA TGTGCCAGCAGTTTATCCCCTCCCGGAGCGGGGGCCACAGATACGCAGTATTTT.

This clone is a singleton in its sample. V is TRBV7-2 and J is TRBJ1-5; D perhaps matches TRBD1 (5 bases). Trimming removed 1 base at V and 3 bases at J, with 7 bases between. The CDR3 loop spans 14 amino acids. Germline loops: CDR1 SGHTA, CDR2 FQGNSA. The chain's CDR3 is CASSLGGNNQPQHF. The CDR3 nucleotides read TGTGCCAGCAGCTTAGGGGGGAACAATCAGCCCCAGCATTTT.

J is TRBJ1-3 and V is TRBV2; D is undetermined. This CDR3 spans 11 amino acids. The ends were cut back, 6 bases at V and 3 bases at J, with 3 bases in the middle. The germline V gene encodes CDR1 SNHLY and CDR2 FYNNEI. CDR3 loop: CASRVGNTIYF. CDR3 nucleotides: TGTGCCAGCAGAGTTGGAAACACCATATATTTT.

This clone was recorded once. The V gene is TRBV27, the J gene TRBJ1-3; possibly TRBD1 for D (5 bases). CDR3 length: 15 residues. V was cut by 5 bases and J by 4 bases, with 15 bases left in between. Germline CDR1 is MNHEY and CDR2 is SMNVEV (reference sequence). The CDR3 loop is CASSIQGTLGNTIYF. As DNA, the CDR3 is TGTGCCAGCAGTATCCAGGGAACCTTGGGAAACACCATATATTTT.

V gene TRBV19 combines with J gene TRBJ2-2; 9 bases line up with TRBD2. The CDR3 is made up of 18 amino acids. With 5 bases clipped from V and 6 bases from J, the junction kept 16 bases outside the gene matches. Germline CDR1 reads LNHDA; CDR2 reads SQIVND (reference sequence). In DNA, the CDR3 is TGTGCCAGTAGTCAGAACCTCCTAGCGGGATTAGTTCCCGGGGAGCTGTTTTTT. Translated: CASSQNLLAGLVPGELFF.

V usage is TRBV18 and J usage is TRBJ2-1, with 10 bases lining up with TRBD2. This CDR3 has 19 residues. Germline V gene lookup returns CDR1 KGHSH and CDR2 LQKENI. With 6 bases clipped from V and 0 bases from J, the junction kept 14 bases outside the gene matches. CDR3 DNA sequence: TGTGCCAGCTCCCCTCGAGCGGGAGGGCCTACTAGCTCCTACAATGAGCAGTTCTTC. This gives the protein CASSPRAGGPTSSYNEQFF.

Remarks on this clone: Germline is not matched at one junction end, which may reflect a read error. The genes are TRBV15 and TRBJ2-4, with 14 bases matching TRBD2. Germline lookup yields CDR1 LNHNV and CDR2 YYDKDF (reference sequence). The CDR3 is 19 residues long. The CDR3 is CATSGEIGTSGGRRNIQYF. The CDR3 DNA sequence: TGTGCCACCAGCGGAGAGATCGGGACTAGCGGGGGACGGAGAAACATTCAGTACTTC.